This entry concerns a single T cell receptor (beta chain). Antigen unknown. With V trimmed by 3 bases and J by 6 bases, 4 bases remained unmatched. Germline V gene sequence: CDR1 SGHRS, CDR2 YFSETQ. CDR3 size: 13 residues. As every portion of the isolated RNA was reverse transcribed, the sequencing read expressed TCRB transcripts. It was found that naive, central memory and regulatory T cell samples averaged approximately 3.6 million reads. Sequencing used immunoSEQ multiplex PCR; TCRdb keeps in-frame clones, though not all of them. The sample lists 400,000 or so clones, roughly a tenth occurring once. The data were obtained in a study of beta chain features in type 1 diabetes. As for the study in general: Cell yields, gender and age were comparable in patients and healthy donors. General study points: There was a moderate but significant shortening of TCRB CDR3s in all four CD4+ subsets of Type 1 diabetes patients. Among type 1 diabetes patients, VDJ junctions had fewer insertions and more deletions.

Sorting with CD45RO/CCR7/CD25/CD127/CD95/CD27 yielded naive, central memory, regulatory and stem-like memory CD4+ cells. The J gene is TRBJ1-1, the V gene TRBV5-1, with 8 bases lining up with TRBD1. The sample consisted of central memory CD4+ T cells from blood. This TCR came from a man aged 25-45 years with type 1 diabetes. CDR3 sequence reads: CASSSGQVPEAFF. The CDR3 DNA is TGCGCCAGCAGCTCGGGACAGGTCCCTGAAGCTTTCTTT.